Listed here are 30 T cell receptor beta chains from one sample, sequenced in a study of blood T cell repertoires in COVID-19 (dated by TCRdb to between 2020 and 2021). Libraries were built with the immunoSEQ multiplex PCR assay. TCRdb re-hosts the immuneACCESS table, in-frame sequences only. Its copies lack some clones; in the studies checked, an unresolved V gene accounts for under half of them, and the cause for the rest is not known. The table for this sample lists around 260,000 clones; 86% of them were counted only once. The biggest ten clones account for approximately 2% of the sample. Specimen: peripheral blood. These receptors originate from a man between 25 and 39 years old with active or convalescent COVID-19.

The chain is built from TRBV7-9 and TRBJ2-2; 9 bases fit TRBD1. The CDR3 is made up of 16 amino acids. The germline V gene encodes CDR1 SEHNR and CDR2 FQNEAQ (reference sequence). With V trimmed by 0 bases and J by 3 bases, 2 bases remained unmatched. DNA for the CDR3: TGTGCCAGCAGCTTAGCACAGGGGGCGGACACCGGGGAGCTGTTTTTT. Amino acids: CASSLAQGADTGELFF.

The count of this clone is one. The V gene is TRBV27, the J gene TRBJ2-7; D perhaps matches TRBD1 (6 bases). Trimming removed 5 bases from V and 6 bases from J, with 17 bases in between. Germline CDR1 and CDR2: MNHEY and SMNVEV (reference sequence). The CDR3 length is 14 residues. The CDR3 is CASSPNRQALEQYF. The CDR3 region has the DNA TGTGCCAGCAGTCCAAATCGACAGGCTCTCGAGCAGTACTTC.

This chain links TRBV6-1 with TRBJ1-2; D gene uncertain. CDR1 MNHNS and CDR2 SASEGT come from the germline V gene. V shed 0 bases and J shed 4 bases, with 9 bases lying between them. This CDR3 comprises 14 residues. The CDR3 loop is CASSEAFGGYGYTF. DNA for the CDR3: TGTGCCAGCAGTGAAGCTTTCGGTGGCTATGGCTACACCTTC.

The chain has TRBV15 and TRBJ1-2, with D unclear. V lost 0 bases to trimming and J lost 7 bases, with 12 bases between them. In germline, CDR1 is LNHNV, CDR2 YYDKDF (reference sequence). The CDR3 covers 14 residues. The CDR3: CATSRERSVGGYTF. CDR3 bases: TGTGCCACCAGCAGAGAACGGAGCGTGGGTGGCTACACCTTC.

This CDR3 is CAVLRDRGVTGELFF. As DNA, the CDR3 is TGTGCCGTACTCCGGGACAGGGGCGTCACCGGGGAGCTGTTTTTT. The V and J genes are TRBV19 and TRBJ2-2; 10 nucleotides agree with TRBD1. Looked up from germline, CDR1 is LNHDA and CDR2 is SQIVND (reference sequence). The CDR3 loop spans 15 amino acids. V gave up 11 bases and J gave up 4 bases; unmatched junction bases: 10.

The rearrangement joins TRBV29-1 to TRBJ2-3; D is unresolved. Trimming took off 8 bases at V and 10 bases at J, with 22 bases between the two ends. This CDR3 is built from 13 residues. Germline V gene sequence: CDR1 SQVTM, CDR2 ANQGSEA. The CDR3 loop is CSYLDLVLDPQYF. The DNA of the CDR3 is TGCAGCTACCTTGATTTGGTTCTAGACCCGCAGTATTTT.

The chain recombines TRBV4-3 with TRBJ2-2, with 8 positions matching TRBD2. This CDR3 region has 18 residues. The germline gives CDR1 LGHNA, CDR2 YSLEER. V dropped 1 base and J dropped 6; count of bases not matched to a gene: 13. The DNA of the CDR3 is TGCGCCAGCAGCCAAGGTATCGGAAGCGGGGGTGAGGCCGGGGAGCTGTTTTTT. Encoded protein: CASSQGIGSGGEAGELFF.

V gene TRBV19 combines with J gene TRBJ1-1; D remains unclear. Germline-derived CDR1 and CDR2 are LNHDA and SQIVND (reference sequence). V shed 5 bases and J shed 4 bases, with 17 bases lying between them. This CDR3 comprises 15 residues. The CDR3 spells CASSASAGRGTEAFF. CDR3 in DNA: TGTGCCAGTAGTGCATCAGCGGGTCGTGGCACTGAAGCTTTCTTT.

This clone was recorded once. V and J are TRBV4-1 and TRBJ2-2, with 7 nucleotides matching TRBD1. J lost 6 bases, V lost 2 bases, and 3 bases had no gene match. The CDR3 contains 14 residues. CDR1 and CDR2 (germline): MGHRA, YSYEKL. CDR3 loop: CASSQRDSPGELFF. CDR3 nucleotide sequence: TGCGCCAGCAGCCAACGGGACAGCCCCGGGGAGCTGTTTTTT.

This rearrangement joins TRBV6-5 to TRBJ1-6; no reliable D call. Trimming removed 8 bases at V and 0 bases at J, with 5 bases between. In germline, CDR1 is MNHEY, CDR2 SVGAGI. This CDR3 spans 13 amino acids. The CDR3 DNA follows: TGTGCCAGCGGGAGCTCCTATAATTCACCCCTCCACTTT. Translating gives CASGSSYNSPLHF.

The rearrangement joins TRBV29-1 to TRBJ1-2; a possible D gene is TRBD1 (6 bases). The CDR3 spans 13 residues. The germline V gene has CDR1 SQVTM and CDR2 ANQGSEA. Trimming removed 7 bases from V and 4 bases from J, with 16 bases in between. CDR3 amino acids: CSAPPSQGYGYTF. In nucleotides, the CDR3 is TGCAGCGCCCCACCGTCACAGGGCTATGGCTACACCTTC.

Concerning this clone itself: An end of the junction does not agree with germline; a read error may underlie this. This chain connects TRBV6-6 to TRBJ1-2; TRBD1 agrees at 8 bases. This CDR3 is 16 amino acids long. In germline, CDR1 is MNHNY, CDR2 SVGAGI (reference sequence). DNA for the CDR3: TGTGTCAGCAGTTACCCGAGGACAGGGACCCCGAAAGAGTACACCTTC. Encoded protein: CVSSYPRTGTPKEYTF.

The chain recombines TRBV7-8 with TRBJ1-2; D remains ambiguous. Germline assignment: CDR1 SGHVS and CDR2 FQNEAQ. This CDR3 is 18 amino acids long. V shed 5 bases and J shed 2 bases, with 24 bases lying between them. This CDR3 reads CASSPHLIGIRGNYGYTF. The CDR3 bases are TGTGCCAGCAGCCCCCATCTCATCGGGATACGAGGGAACTATGGCTACACCTTC.

The chain couples TRBV14 to TRBJ1-2; D might be TRBD1 (5 bases). The CDR3 consists of 12 residues. Germline CDR1 SGHDN, CDR2 FVKESK. Trimming shortened V by 3 bases and J by 4 bases, and 6 bases separated the two germline ends. CDR3 sequence (DNA): TGTGCCAGCAGCCACGACAGCTATGGCTACACCTTC. Translating gives CASSHDSYGYTF.

The rearrangement joins TRBV30 to TRBJ1-5; D not resolved. V lost 2 bases and J 1 base, leaving 6 bases between the germline ends. The CDR3 has 13 amino acids. Germline V gene lookup returns CDR1 GTSNPN and CDR2 SVGIG (reference sequence). The DNA of the CDR3 is TGTGCCTGGAGTCCGGGGAGCAATCAGCCCCAGCATTTT. Protein product: CAWSPGSNQPQHF.

The chain is built from TRBV7-2 and TRBJ2-1; possibly TRBD1 for D (5 bases). CDR3 length equals 15 residues. Deletions cut 3 bases from V and 4 bases from J, with 13 bases between. Germline values: CDR1 SGHTA, CDR2 FQGNSA. In nucleotides, the CDR3 is TGTGCCAGCAGCTTCTCCGACAGCCCATACAATGAGCAGTTCTTC. It codes for CASSFSDSPYNEQFF.

This clone was counted only a few times. A junction end diverges from the germline sequence, so it may reflect a read error. The rearrangement uses TRBV9 and TRBJ1-2; the D gene is possibly TRBD1 (5 bases). CDR1 and CDR2 from the germline V gene are SGDLS and YYNGEE. The CDR3 length is 11 residues. CDR3 sequence: CASEWGDKLFF. The CDR3 nucleotides are TGTGCCAGCGAGTGGGGGGATAAGCTTTTCTTC.

V gene TRBV10-1 combines with J gene TRBJ2-7; D uncertain. V lost 5 bases to trimming and J lost 0 bases, with 5 bases between them. Germline CDR1 reads WNHNN; CDR2 reads SYGVQD (reference sequence). The CDR3 is 12 amino acids. The CDR3 loop reads CASSLSSYEQYF. The CDR3 nucleotides are TGCGCCAGCAGTCTCTCCTCCTACGAGCAGTACTTC.

This chain links TRBV11-2 with TRBJ1-2; 10 bases match TRBD1. The CDR3 contains 14 residues. Germline values: CDR1 SGHAT, CDR2 FQNNGV. V shed 6 bases and J 5 bases; nucleotides not matched to a gene: 6. CDR3 sequence reads: CASRAGTGAYGYTF. In DNA, the CDR3 is TGTGCCAGCAGAGCCGGGACAGGGGCATATGGCTACACCTTC.

The chain uses TRBV29-1 and TRBJ2-7; D is ambiguous. V was trimmed by 3 bases and J by 2 bases, leaving 14 bases between them. Germline loops: CDR1 SQVTM, CDR2 ANQGSEA. The CDR3 extends over 14 amino acids. CDR3 bases: TGCAGCGTTGATCGTCAGGCCGAAGCCTACGAGCAGTACTTC. Protein: CSVDRQAEAYEQYF.

This clone was seen more than once but under ten times. This CDR3 is CASSQDLASGAYNEQFF. The CDR3 bases are TGCGCCAGCAGCCAAGATTTAGCAAGCGGGGCCTACAATGAGCAGTTCTTC. V is TRBV4-3 and J is TRBJ2-1; 7 positions agree with TRBD2. With V trimmed by 0 bases and J by 2 bases, 7 bases remained unmatched. The CDR3 is made up of 17 amino acids. Looked up from germline, CDR1 is LGHNA and CDR2 is YSLEER.

This chain connects TRBV30 to TRBJ2-1, with 9 bases fitting TRBD1. With 1 base clipped from V and 2 bases from J, the junction kept 15 bases outside the gene matches. The CDR3 runs to 19 residues. Germline V gives CDR1 GTSNPN, CDR2 SVGIG (reference sequence). The CDR3 nucleotides are TGTGCCTGGAGTGGTGAACAGGGGGCCTCCCGGACCCCCTACAATGAGCAGTTCTTC. Translating it yields CAWSGEQGASRTPYNEQFF.

The chain combines TRBV9 with TRBJ2-1, with 10 bases matching TRBD2. Germline lookup yields CDR1 SGDLS and CDR2 YYNGEE. Trimming took 3 bases from V and 7 from J; bases not matched to a gene: 7. The CDR3 has 15 amino acids. CDR3 region: CASSGERGGQNEQFF. The CDR3 coding sequence is TGTGCCAGCAGCGGGGAGCGGGGGGGCCAGAATGAGCAGTTCTTC. The whole variable domain, remainder taken from reference TRBV9 and TRBJ2-1, is DSGVTQTPKHLITATGQRVTLRCSPRSGDLSVYWYQQSLDQGLQFLIQYYNGEERAKGNILERFSAQQFPDLHSELNLSSLELGDSALYFCASSGERGGQNEQFFGPGTRLTVL.

The V call is TRBV19, the J call TRBJ1-1; D is ambiguous. The CDR3 runs 15 residues. Germline CDR1 is LNHDA and CDR2 is SQIVND (reference sequence). Between the trimmed V and J ends, which lost 7 bases and 1 base, there was a span of 16 bases. CDR3 coding DNA: TGTGCCAGTACCACAGTTGGAATGGCGAACACTGAAGCTTTCTTT. The encoded protein is CASTTVGMANTEAFF.

The chain combines TRBV11-2 with TRBJ2-7, with a possible D match to TRBD2 (5 bases). Germline loops: CDR1 SGHAT, CDR2 FQNNGV. The V end was cut by 3 bases, the J end by 0 bases, with 12 bases between. The CDR3 consists of 15 residues. The DNA of the CDR3 is TGTGCCAGCAGCTTGGTGGGTGGAGGCTCCTACGAGCAGTACTTC. It is translated as CASSLVGGGSYEQYF.

This chain joins TRBV7-2 and TRBJ2-3; TRBD1 matches 10 bases. J gave up 6 bases and V 5 bases, and 11 bases lay outside the gene matches. There are 16 residues in the CDR3. Germline V gives CDR1 SGHTA, CDR2 FQGNSA. Written as DNA, the CDR3 is TGTGCCAGCAGCGCCCGGACAGGGGGGGTGTATGATACGCAGTATTTT. It translates to CASSARTGGVYDTQYF.

The chain has TRBV2 and TRBJ1-2; D unclear. Trimming stripped 6 bases from V and 8 bases from J, with 13 bases between. CDR3 length equals 12 residues. Germline V gene sequence: CDR1 SNHLY, CDR2 FYNNEI. Here the CDR3 reads CASREETIGYTF. The CDR3 nucleotides read TGTGCCAGCAGGGAGGAAACGATCGGCTACACCTTC.

This clone is a singleton in its sample. The rearrangement joins TRBV5-1 to TRBJ1-1, with D possibly matching TRBD1 (5 bases). The CDR3 is 13 residues long. V lost 5 bases to trimming and J lost 2 bases, with 10 bases between them. Germline assignment: CDR1 SGHRS and CDR2 YFSETQ. Here the CDR3 reads CASRTERNTEAFF. The CDR3 coding sequence is TGCGCCAGCAGGACAGAGAGAAACACTGAAGCTTTCTTT.

This chain uses TRBV5-1 with TRBJ2-1; D remains unclear. Per germline, CDR1 SGHRS and CDR2 YFSETQ. Trimming took off 0 bases at V and 9 bases at J, with 4 bases between the two ends. The CDR3 runs to 11 residues. The CDR3 DNA reads TGCGCCAGCAGCTTGGCCGGTGAGCAGTTCTTC. This encodes CASSLAGEQFF.

The rearrangement links TRBV7-2 to TRBJ1-5, with D maybe TRBD1 (5 bases). Looked up from germline, CDR1 is SGHTA and CDR2 is FQGNSA. The CDR3 consists of 15 residues. V shed 0 bases and J shed 1 base, with 7 bases lying between them. CDR3 nucleotides: TGTGCCAGCAGCTTAGCAGGGGCAAGCAATCAGCCCCAGCATTTT. Translating gives CASSLAGASNQPQHF.